The clone carrying this T cell receptor beta chain was observed a handful of times. The sample is drawn from a study of T cells after yellow fever vaccination. Study background: Low-cell-number fractions underwent preparation using SMART-Seq v4 Ultra Low Input.

Conversion of TCR transcripts into cDNA relied on 5'RACE template switching, which added a universal primer site and UMIs. MiXCR, run by TCRdb on the 5' RACE reads, gives a single entry per CDR3 protein. The sample contains 300,000 to 400,000 distinct CDR3 sequences, roughly an eighth of which appear only once. This specimen was CD4+ T cells sorted from PBMCs, taken 15 days after the yellow fever booster vaccination. The receptor comes from a young man who received the YFV17D yellow fever vaccine.

CDR3 nucleotide sequence: TGTGCCAGCAGCCCTAGATTGGAGAACACTGAAGCTTTCTTT. It yields the protein CASSPRLENTEAFF. V is TRBV6-2 or TRBV6-3 and J is TRBJ1-1, with unresolved D. The CDR3 loop spans 14 amino acids. The germline gives CDR1 MNHEY, CDR2 SVGEGT. Trimming left V 6 bases short and J 1 base short, with 12 bases between.